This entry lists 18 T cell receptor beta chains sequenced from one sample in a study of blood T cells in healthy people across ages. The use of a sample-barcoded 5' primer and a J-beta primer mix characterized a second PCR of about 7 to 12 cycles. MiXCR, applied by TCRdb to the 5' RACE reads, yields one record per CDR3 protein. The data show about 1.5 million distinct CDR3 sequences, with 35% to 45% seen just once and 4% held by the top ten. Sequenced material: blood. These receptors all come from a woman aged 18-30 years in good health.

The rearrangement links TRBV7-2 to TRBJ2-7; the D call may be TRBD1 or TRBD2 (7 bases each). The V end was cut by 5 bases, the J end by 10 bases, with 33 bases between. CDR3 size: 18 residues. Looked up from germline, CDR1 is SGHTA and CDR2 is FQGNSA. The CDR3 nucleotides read TGTGCCAGCAGCACCCAGGGGGGGCTAGCGAAATCCTACAATGAACAGTACTTC. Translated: CASSTQGGLAKSYNEQYF.

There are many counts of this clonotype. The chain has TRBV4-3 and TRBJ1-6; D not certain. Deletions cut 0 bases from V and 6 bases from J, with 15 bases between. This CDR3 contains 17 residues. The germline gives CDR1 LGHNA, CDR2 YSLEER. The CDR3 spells CASSQDTRALLNSPLHF. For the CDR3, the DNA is TGCGCCAGCAGCCAAGATACTCGGGCACTCCTTAATTCACCCCTCCACTTT.

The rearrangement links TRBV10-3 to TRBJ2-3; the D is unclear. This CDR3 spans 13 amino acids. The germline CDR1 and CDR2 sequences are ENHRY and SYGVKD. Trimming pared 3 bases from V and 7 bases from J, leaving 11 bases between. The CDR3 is CAISDDPGNTQYF. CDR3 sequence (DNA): TGTGCCATCAGTGACGACCCGGGTAATACGCAGTATTTT.

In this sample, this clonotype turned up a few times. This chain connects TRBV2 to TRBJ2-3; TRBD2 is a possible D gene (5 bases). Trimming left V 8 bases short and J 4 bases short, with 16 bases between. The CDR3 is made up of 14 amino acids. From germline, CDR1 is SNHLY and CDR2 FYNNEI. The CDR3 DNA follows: TGTGCCAGCCCAACGCCGAGGGATCCAGATACGCAGTATTTT. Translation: CASPTPRDPDTQYF.

DNA for the CDR3: TGCGCCAGCAGCCACAACTACTATAATGAGCAGTTCTTC. As protein: CASSHNYYNEQFF. This sequence joins TRBV4-3 and TRBJ2-1; no clear D gene. The CDR3 spans 13 residues. V lost 3 bases and J 7 bases, leaving 10 bases between the germline ends. CDR1 is LGHNA, CDR2 YSLEER, per germline.

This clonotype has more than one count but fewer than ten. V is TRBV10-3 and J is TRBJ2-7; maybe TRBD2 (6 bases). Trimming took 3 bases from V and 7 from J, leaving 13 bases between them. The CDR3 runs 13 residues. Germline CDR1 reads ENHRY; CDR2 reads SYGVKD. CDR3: CAISETSLNEQYF. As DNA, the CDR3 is TGTGCCATCAGTGAAACTAGCCTCAATGAGCAGTACTTC.

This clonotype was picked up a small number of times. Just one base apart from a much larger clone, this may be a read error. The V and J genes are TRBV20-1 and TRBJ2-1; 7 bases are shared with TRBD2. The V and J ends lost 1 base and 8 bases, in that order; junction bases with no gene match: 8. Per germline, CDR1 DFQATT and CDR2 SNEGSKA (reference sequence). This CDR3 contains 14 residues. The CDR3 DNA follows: TGCAGTGCTAGAGGACGAGCGGGGACGGATGAGCAGTTCTTC. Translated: CSARGRAGTDEQFF.

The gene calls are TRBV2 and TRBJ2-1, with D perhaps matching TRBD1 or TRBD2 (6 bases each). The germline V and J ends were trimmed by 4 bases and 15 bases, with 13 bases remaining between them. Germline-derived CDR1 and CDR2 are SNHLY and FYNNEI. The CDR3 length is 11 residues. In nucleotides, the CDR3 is TGTGCCAGCAGTGGGGGGGCAGGGCCGTTCTTC. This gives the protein CASSGGAGPFF.

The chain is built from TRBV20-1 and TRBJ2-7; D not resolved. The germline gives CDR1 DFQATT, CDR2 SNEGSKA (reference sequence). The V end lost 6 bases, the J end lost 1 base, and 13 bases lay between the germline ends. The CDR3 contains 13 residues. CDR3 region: CSAIGPTSYEQYF. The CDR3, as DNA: TGCAGTGCAATTGGACCTACATCCTACGAGCAGTACTTC.

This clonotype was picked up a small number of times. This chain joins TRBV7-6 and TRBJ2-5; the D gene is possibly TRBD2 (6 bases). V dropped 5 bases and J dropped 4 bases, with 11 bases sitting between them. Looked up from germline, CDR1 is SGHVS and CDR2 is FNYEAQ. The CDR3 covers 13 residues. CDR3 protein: CASSPGLLETQYF. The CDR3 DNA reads TGTGCCAGCAGCCCCGGACTATTAGAGACCCAGTACTTC.

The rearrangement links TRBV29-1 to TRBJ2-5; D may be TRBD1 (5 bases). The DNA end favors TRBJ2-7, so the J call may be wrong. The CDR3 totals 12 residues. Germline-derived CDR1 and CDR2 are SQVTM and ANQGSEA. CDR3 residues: CSVKNRSHEQYF. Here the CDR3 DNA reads TGCAGCGTGAAGAACAGGTCCCACGAGCAGTACTTC.

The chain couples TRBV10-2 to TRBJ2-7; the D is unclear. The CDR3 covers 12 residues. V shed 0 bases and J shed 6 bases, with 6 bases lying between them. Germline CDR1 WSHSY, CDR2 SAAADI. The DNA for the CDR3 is TGCGCCAGCAGTGAGTCCCCCCCCGAGCAGTACTTC. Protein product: CASSESPPEQYF.

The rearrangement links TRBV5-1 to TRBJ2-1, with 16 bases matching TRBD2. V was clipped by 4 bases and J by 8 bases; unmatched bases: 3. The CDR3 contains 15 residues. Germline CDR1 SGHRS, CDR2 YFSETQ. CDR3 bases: TGCGCCAGCAGCGGCGGGACTAGCGGGAGGGATGAGCAGTTCTTC. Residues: CASSGGTSGRDEQFF.

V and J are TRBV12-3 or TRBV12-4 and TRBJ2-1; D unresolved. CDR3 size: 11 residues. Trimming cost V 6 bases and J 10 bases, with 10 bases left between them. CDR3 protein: CASSPREEQFF. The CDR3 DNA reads TGTGCCAGCAGCCCAAGGGAAGAGCAGTTCTTC.

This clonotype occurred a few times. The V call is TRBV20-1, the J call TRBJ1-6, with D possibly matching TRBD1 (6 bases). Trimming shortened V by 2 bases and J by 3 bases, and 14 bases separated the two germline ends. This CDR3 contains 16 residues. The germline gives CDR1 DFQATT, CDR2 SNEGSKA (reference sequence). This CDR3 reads CSARKGGASYNSPLHF. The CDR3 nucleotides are TGCAGTGCTAGAAAAGGGGGGGCCAGCTATAATTCACCCCTCCACTTT.

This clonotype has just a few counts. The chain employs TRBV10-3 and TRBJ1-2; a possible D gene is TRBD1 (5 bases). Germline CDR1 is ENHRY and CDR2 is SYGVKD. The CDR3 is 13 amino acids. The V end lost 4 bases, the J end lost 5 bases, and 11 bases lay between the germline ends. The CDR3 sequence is CAISVSRVYGYTF. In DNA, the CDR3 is TGTGCCATCAGTGTGTCCAGGGTTTATGGCTACACCTTC.

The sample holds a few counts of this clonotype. CDR3 protein: CSARLLAVSYEQYF. As DNA, the CDR3 is TGCAGTGCTAGACTACTAGCGGTCTCCTACGAGCAGTACTTC. The chain carries TRBV20-1 and TRBJ2-7; 8 positions match TRBD2. Germline V gene sequence: CDR1 DFQATT, CDR2 SNEGSKA (reference sequence). The V segment lost 2 bases and the J segment 0 bases; nucleotides outside the gene matches: 3. CDR3 length: 14 residues.

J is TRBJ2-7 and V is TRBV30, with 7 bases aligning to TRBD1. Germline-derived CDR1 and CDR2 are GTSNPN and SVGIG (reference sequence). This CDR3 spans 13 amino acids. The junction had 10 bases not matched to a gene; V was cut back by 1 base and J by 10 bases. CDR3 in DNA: TGTGCCTGGAGTGCCGAAGGGGGCGAGACTCAGTACTTC. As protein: CAWSAEGGETQYF.